This T cell receptor (beta chain) is from a study of cytomegalovirus exposure and HLA in healthy donors. 13 Jbeta primers and 60 Vbeta primers were used for the PCR. Data came from immunoSEQ multiplex PCR; TCRdb stores just in-frame clones and leaves some out. The sample contains approximately 130,000 clones, around 80% of which appear only once. Germline CDR1 SGDLS, CDR2 YYNGEE. The CDR3 covers 13 residues. The chain couples TRBV9 to TRBJ2-5, with no clear D. The J call is doubtful: the DNA matches TRBJ2-7 better. Sequencing was carried out using PBMCs. The TCR sequence derives from a woman aged 45-60 years in good health and CMV-seropositive. CDR3: CASSVATNYEQYF. The CDR3 nucleotides read TGTGCCAGCAGCGTAGCAACGAACTACGAGCAGTACTTC.